This is a list of T cell receptor beta chains from one sample in a study of blood T cells in healthy people across ages. Using its own MiXCR run on the 5' RACE reads, TCRdb lists one record per CDR3 protein. This table holds 1.5 million to 2 million distinct CDR3 sequences, roughly two fifths found once. Sequencing was performed on blood. These receptors were taken from a human donor in good health. The CDR3 runs from the conserved cysteine through the conserved F or W. The order of the fields is V gene, J gene, CDR3 protein.

v_call: TRBV4-3; j_call: TRBJ2-5; cdr3_aa: CASSQEGGGTTQETQYF
v_call: TRBV2; j_call: TRBJ2-1; cdr3_aa: CASRIGGATSEQFF
v_call: TRBV7-9; j_call: TRBJ2-7; cdr3_aa: CAGSFRTGGYEQYF
v_call: TRBV2; j_call: TRBJ2-3; cdr3_aa: CASSEIRPEGTDTQYF
v_call: TRBV29-1; j_call: TRBJ2-1; cdr3_aa: CSAPNRGSYNEQFF
v_call: TRBV29-1; j_call: TRBJ2-7; cdr3_aa: CSAVSNGGYEQYF
v_call: TRBV9; j_call: TRBJ2-3; cdr3_aa: CASSGTGSPRTDTQYF
v_call: TRBV30; j_call: TRBJ2-5; cdr3_aa: CAWSDRVGETQYF
v_call: TRBV9; j_call: TRBJ1-6; cdr3_aa: CASSVIPSDFSPLHF
v_call: TRBV18; j_call: TRBJ2-5; cdr3_aa: CASSPVDQETQYF
v_call: TRBV2; j_call: TRBJ1-2; cdr3_aa: CASSEVAVRGYTF
v_call: TRBV4-3; j_call: TRBJ2-5; cdr3_aa: CASSQEGGRAAETQYF
v_call: TRBV21-1; j_call: TRBJ2-3; cdr3_aa: CASRVIRDRVTDTQYF
v_call: TRBV29-1; j_call: TRBJ1-1; cdr3_aa: CSVVSGGVAFF
v_call: TRBV6-1; j_call: TRBJ2-3; cdr3_aa: CASSEFRSGISTDTQYF
v_call: TRBV6-2/TRBV6-3; j_call: TRBJ2-1; cdr3_aa: CASSLTSGLSYNEQFF
v_call: TRBV3-1; j_call: TRBJ2-4; cdr3_aa: CASSTNSGDKNIQYF
v_call: TRBV7-9; j_call: TRBJ2-1; cdr3_aa: CASSLAGGPEKFF
v_call: TRBV14; j_call: TRBJ1-2; cdr3_aa: CASSQATGKNYGYTF
v_call: TRBV5-1; j_call: TRBJ2-7; cdr3_aa: CASSLYPGQDGYEQYF
v_call: TRBV25-1; j_call: TRBJ2-1; cdr3_aa: CASSELAGGPYNEQFF
v_call: TRBV10-2; j_call: TRBJ2-2; cdr3_aa: CASTVGANTGERFF
v_call: TRBV20-1; j_call: TRBJ2-2; cdr3_aa: CSARDRGRGRTGELFF
v_call: TRBV7-2; j_call: TRBJ1-1; cdr3_aa: CASSTRGRLGGEAFF
v_call: TRBV6-2/TRBV6-3; j_call: TRBJ1-2; cdr3_aa: CASSYLRERGYTF
v_call: TRBV13; j_call: TRBJ2-7; cdr3_aa: CASSLRGQNSYEQYF
v_call: TRBV29-1; j_call: TRBJ1-1; cdr3_aa: CSVEGVSEAFF
v_call: TRBV6-4; j_call: TRBJ2-7; cdr3_aa: CASSGAPWRNEQYF
v_call: TRBV20-1; j_call: TRBJ1-1; cdr3_aa: CSARAAAEVEAFF
v_call: TRBV27; j_call: TRBJ1-1; cdr3_aa: CASRPQFASTEAFF
v_call: TRBV7-9; j_call: TRBJ2-3; cdr3_aa: CASRWQADTQYF
v_call: TRBV29-1; j_call: TRBJ1-5; cdr3_aa: CNVEGVTGRRPQHF
v_call: TRBV6-4; j_call: TRBJ1-1; cdr3_aa: CASMGWTEAFF
v_call: TRBV28; j_call: TRBJ2-5; cdr3_aa: CASSTPLGGETQYF
v_call: TRBV4-1; j_call: TRBJ1-1; cdr3_aa: CASSQLSRLNTEAFF
v_call: TRBV4-1; j_call: TRBJ2-5; cdr3_aa: CASSPRGLRAGETQYF
v_call: TRBV20-1; j_call: TRBJ1-2; cdr3_aa: CSARPGIPTDGYTF
v_call: TRBV7-9; j_call: TRBJ2-7; cdr3_aa: CASSLNTGTGGYEQYF
v_call: TRBV9; j_call: TRBJ2-3; cdr3_aa: CASSVEGRGIVDTQYF
v_call: TRBV25-1; j_call: TRBJ1-2; cdr3_aa: CASSVGTGSNGYTF
v_call: TRBV20-1; j_call: TRBJ1-2; cdr3_aa: CSARDLRAAYGYTF
v_call: TRBV12-3/TRBV12-4; j_call: TRBJ1-2; cdr3_aa: CAEWGRPYGYTF
v_call: TRBV20-1; j_call: TRBJ1-3; cdr3_aa: CSASDPQGNTIYF
v_call: TRBV7-2; j_call: TRBJ2-5; cdr3_aa: CASSPRLAGEDVLYF
v_call: TRBV11-2; j_call: TRBJ2-2; cdr3_aa: CASSLTSGGAGTGELFF